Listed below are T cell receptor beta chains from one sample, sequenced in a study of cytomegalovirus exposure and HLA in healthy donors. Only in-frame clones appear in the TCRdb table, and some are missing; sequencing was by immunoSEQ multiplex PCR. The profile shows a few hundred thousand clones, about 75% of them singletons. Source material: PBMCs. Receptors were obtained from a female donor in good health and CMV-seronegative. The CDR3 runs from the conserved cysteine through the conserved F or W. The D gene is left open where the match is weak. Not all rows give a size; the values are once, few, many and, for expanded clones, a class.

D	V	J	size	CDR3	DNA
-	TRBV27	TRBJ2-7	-	CASSQRRGEQYF	TGTGCCAGCAGCCAACGGCGCGGGGAGCAGTACTTC
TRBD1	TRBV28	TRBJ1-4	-	CASSTGQGTINEKLFF	TGTGCCAGCAGTACGGGACAGGGTACGATTAATGAAAAACTGTTTTTT
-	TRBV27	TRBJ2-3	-	CASSHLAVGSDTQYF	TGTGCCAGCAGTCATTTAGCGGTAGGGTCAGATACGCAGTATTTT
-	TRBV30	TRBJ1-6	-	CAWTDQATSPLHF	TGTGCCTGGACCGACCAGGCTACTTCACCCCTCCACTTT
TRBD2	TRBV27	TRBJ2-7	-	CASSVAGNLYEQYF	TGTGCCAGCAGTGTAGCGGGAAACCTCTACGAGCAGTACTTC
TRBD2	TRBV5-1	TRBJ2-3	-	CASSLEASGRAADTQYF	TGCGCCAGCAGCTTGGAGGCTAGCGGGCGCGCCGCAGATACGCAGTATTTT
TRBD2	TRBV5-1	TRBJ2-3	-	CASSLAGGPTDTQYF	TGCGCCAGCAGCTTGGCGGGAGGGCCGACAGATACGCAGTATTTT
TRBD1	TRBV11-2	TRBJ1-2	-	CASRSIRDRALDYGYTF	TGTGCCAGCAGGTCTATCCGGGACAGGGCTTTGGACTATGGCTACACCTTC
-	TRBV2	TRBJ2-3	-	CASSRLRDTQYF	TGTGCCAGCAGCAGGTTGAGAGATACGCAGTATTTT
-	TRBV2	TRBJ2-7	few	CASSEVASQGYEQYF	TGTGCCAGCAGTGAAGTGGCGTCCCAGGGCTACGAGCAGTACTTC
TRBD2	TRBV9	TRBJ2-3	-	CASSSGTRDTQYF	TGTGCCAGCAGCTCCGGGACTAGGGATACGCAGTATTTT
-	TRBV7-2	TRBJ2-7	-	CASSLALATTYEQYF	TGTGCCAGTAGCCTTGCACTAGCCACTACCTACGAGCAGTACTTC
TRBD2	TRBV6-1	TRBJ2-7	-	CASINSGSTYEQYF	TGTGCCAGCATAAATAGCGGGAGTACCTACGAGCAGTACTTC
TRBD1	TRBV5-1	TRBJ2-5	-	CASSSQGSYQETQYF	TGCGCCAGCAGCTCACAGGGGTCGTACCAAGAGACCCAGTACTTC
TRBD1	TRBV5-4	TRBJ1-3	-	CASSLDRGGSGNTIYF	TGTGCCAGCAGCTTAGACAGGGGAGGGTCTGGAAACACCATATATTTT
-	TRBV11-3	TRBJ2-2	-	CASSEYGGRELFF	TGTGCCAGCAGCGAGTACGGGGGGCGGGAGCTGTTTTTT
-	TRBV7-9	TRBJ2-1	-	CASSPTGGGNNEQFF	TGTGCCAGCAGTCCTACCGGTGGCGGGAACAATGAGCAGTTCTTC
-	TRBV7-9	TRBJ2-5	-	CASSSGRGGETQYF	TGTGCCAGCAGCTCCGGTAGGGGGGGGGAGACCCAGTACTTC
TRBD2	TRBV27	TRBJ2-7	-	CASSPLGLAGGTNLYEQYF	TGTGCCAGCAGCCCCCTGGGACTAGCGGGAGGGACGAACCTTTACGAGCAGTACTTC
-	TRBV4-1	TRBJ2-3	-	CASSQGEFSGAADTQYF	TGCGCCAGCAGCCAAGGGGAGTTTTCGGGAGCGGCAGATACGCAGTATTTT
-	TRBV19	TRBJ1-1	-	CASSIDAGWANTEAFF	TGTGCCAGTAGTATAGATGCGGGGTGGGCGAACACTGAAGCTTTCTTT
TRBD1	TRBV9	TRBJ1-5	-	CASSAGTGDNQPQHF	TGTGCCAGCAGCGCCGGGACAGGGGATAATCAGCCCCAGCATTTT
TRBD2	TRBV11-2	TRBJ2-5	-	CASSLGPSGRTETQYF	TGTGCCAGCAGCTTAGGTCCTAGCGGGAGGACGGAGACCCAGTACTTC
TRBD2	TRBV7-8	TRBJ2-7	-	CASSSRGAGGQVTSYEQYF	TGTGCCAGCAGCTCACGAGGAGCGGGAGGGCAGGTTACATCCTACGAGCAGTACTTC
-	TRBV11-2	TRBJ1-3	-	CASSLVSTIYF	TGTGCCAGCAGCTTAGTCTCCACCATATATTTT
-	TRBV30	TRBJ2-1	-	CAWQGGGHNEQFF	TGTGCCTGGCAGGGGGGAGGTCACAATGAGCAGTTCTTC
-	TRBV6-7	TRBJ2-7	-	CASSWSKSSLEQYF	TGTGCCAGCAGTTGGTCCAAATCCTCCCTCGAGCAGTACTTC
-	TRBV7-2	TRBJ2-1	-	CASSLSGYNEQFF	TGTGCCAGCAGCTTATCAGGGTACAATGAGCAGTTCTTC
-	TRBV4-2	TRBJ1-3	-	CASSQEDSSGNTIYF	TGTGCCAGCAGCCAAGAGGACAGCTCTGGAAACACCATATATTTT
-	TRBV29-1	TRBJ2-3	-	CSVEASGDTQYF	TGCAGCGTTGAAGCAAGCGGAGATACGCAGTATTTT
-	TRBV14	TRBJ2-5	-	CASSQDIGGTQYF	TGTGCCAGCAGCCAAGATATCGGGGGAACCCAGTACTTC
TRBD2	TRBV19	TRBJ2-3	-	CASSIMLAGGSDTQYF	TGTGCCAGTAGTATAATGCTAGCGGGAGGATCCGATACGCAGTATTTT
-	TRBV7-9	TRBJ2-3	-	CSSSFNTDTQYF	TGTTCCAGCAGCTTCAACACAGATACGCAGTATTTT
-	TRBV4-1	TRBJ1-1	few	CASSQESTVPTEAFF	TGCGCCAGCAGCCAAGAATCTACCGTCCCCACTGAAGCTTTCTTT
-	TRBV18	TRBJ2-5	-	CASSPPSLGETQYF	TGTGCCAGCTCACCACCGAGCCTAGGAGAGACCCAGTACTTC
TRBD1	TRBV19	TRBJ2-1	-	CASMTGGALSSYNEQFF	TGTGCCAGTATGACAGGGGGCGCCCTCAGCTCCTACAATGAGCAGTTCTTC
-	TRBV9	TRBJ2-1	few	CASSIAGGLNEQFF	TGTGCCAGCAGCATCGCAGGGGGGCTTAATGAGCAGTTCTTC
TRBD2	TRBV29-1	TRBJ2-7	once	CSVGLAGAGQQYF	TGCAGCGTTGGACTGGCGGGAGCGGGCCAGCAGTACTTC
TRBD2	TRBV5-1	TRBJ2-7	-	CASSSIAGGPYEQYF	TGCGCCAGCAGCTCCATTGCGGGAGGGCCATACGAGCAGTACTTC
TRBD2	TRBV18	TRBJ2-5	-	CASSGLAGVQETQYF	TGTGCCAGCTCAGGACTAGCGGGGGTCCAAGAGACCCAGTACTTC
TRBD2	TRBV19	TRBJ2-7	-	CASSIGTSGRVYEQYF	TGTGCCAGTAGTATAGGAACTAGCGGGAGAGTCTACGAGCAGTACTTC
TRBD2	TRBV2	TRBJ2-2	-	CAGLDRGLAGGPPTGELFF	TGTGCCGGCCTCGACAGGGGACTAGCGGGAGGGCCCCCCACCGGGGAGCTGTTTTTT
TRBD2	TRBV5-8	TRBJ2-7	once	CASSPLGSGRTYEQYF	TGTGCCAGCAGCCCCCTTGGGAGCGGGAGAACGTACGAGCAGTACTTC
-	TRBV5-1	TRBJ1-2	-	CASSLREGYGYTF	TGCGCCAGCAGCTTGCGAGAGGGCTATGGCTACACCTTC
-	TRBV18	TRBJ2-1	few	CASSPILGGAPIVQFF	TGTGCCAGCTCACCAATATTGGGGGGGGCCCCGATTGTGCAGTTCTTC
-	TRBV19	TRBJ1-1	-	CASWEGEAFF	TGTGCCAGTTGGGAGGGCGAAGCTTTCTTT
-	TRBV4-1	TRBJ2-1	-	CASSQPRGAGPYNEQFF	TGCGCCAGCAGCCAGCCCCGGGGGGCGGGCCCCTACAATGAGCAGTTCTTC
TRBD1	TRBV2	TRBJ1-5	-	CASRATGGNQPQHF	TGTGCCAGCAGGGCGACAGGGGGCAATCAGCCCCAGCATTTT
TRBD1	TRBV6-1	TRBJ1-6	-	CASSGQGRYYNSPLHF	TGTGCCAGCAGTGGACAGGGGAGATATTATAATTCACCCCTCCACTTT
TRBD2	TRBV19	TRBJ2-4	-	CASSISGNMKNIQYF	TGTGCCAGTAGTATCAGCGGGAATATGAAAAACATTCAGTACTTC
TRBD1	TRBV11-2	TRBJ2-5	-	CASSLGDRYKTQYF	TGTGCCAGCAGCTTAGGGGACAGGTACAAGACCCAGTACTTC
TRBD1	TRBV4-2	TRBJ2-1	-	CASRETGGAYNEQFF	TGTGCCAGCAGAGAAACAGGGGGCGCCTACAATGAGCAGTTCTTC
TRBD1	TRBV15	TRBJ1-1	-	CATHRGPAAFF	TGTGCCACTCACAGGGGGCCTGCGGCTTTCTTT
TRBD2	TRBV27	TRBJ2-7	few	CASSLIGLAGSYEQYF	TGTGCCAGCAGTCTCATAGGACTAGCGGGGAGCTACGAGCAGTACTTC